These 6 T cell receptor beta chains came from one sample sequenced in a study of beta chain features in type 1 diabetes. Reverse transcribing all isolated RNA meant expressed TCRB transcripts were sequenced. TCRdb keeps only in-frame clones here, not all; method: immunoSEQ multiplex PCR. The data show a few hundred thousand clones, around an eighth seen once. Source material: naive CD4+ T cells from blood. These receptors originate from a man younger than 30 in good health.

The genes are TRBV6-6 and TRBJ2-1; D call uncertain. Germline V gene data show CDR1 as MNHNY and CDR2 as SVGAGI (reference sequence). This CDR3 has 14 residues. V lost 0 bases and J 3 bases, leaving 6 bases between the germline ends. The CDR3 DNA follows: TGTGCCAGCAGTTACTCGTCAGACTACAATGAGCAGTTCTTC. Translation: CASSYSSDYNEQFF.

The rearrangement uses TRBV19 and TRBJ2-5; 10 nucleotides line up with TRBD2. Per the germline V gene, CDR1 is LNHDA and CDR2 is SQIVND (reference sequence). This CDR3 is built from 14 residues. After removal of 5 bases from V and 4 bases from J, the junction contained 4 bases not matched to a gene. DNA of the CDR3: TGTGCCAGTAGTCTAAGACTAGCGGGAGAGACCCAGTACTTC. Its protein is CASSLRLAGETQYF.

This clone has a handful of counts. The chain recombines TRBV28 with TRBJ2-1, with D possibly being TRBD1 (6 bases). Germline values: CDR1 MDHEN, CDR2 SYDVKM. This CDR3 comprises 12 residues. The V end lost 6 bases, the J end lost 9 bases, and 12 bases lay between the germline ends. The CDR3 sequence is CASSSGTLEQFF. CDR3 nucleotide sequence: TGTGCCAGCAGCTCCGGGACACTTGAGCAGTTCTTC.

V is TRBV27 and J is TRBJ1-2; D may be TRBD1 (6 bases). The CDR3 runs to 13 residues. The V end lost 0 bases, the J end lost 7 bases, and 9 bases lay between the germline ends. The germline V gene encodes CDR1 MNHEY and CDR2 SMNVEV (reference sequence). The chain's CDR3 is CASSLSAGVGYTF. The CDR3, as DNA: TGTGCCAGCAGTTTATCGGCAGGGGTTGGCTACACCTTC.

The chain uses TRBV15 and TRBJ2-7; possible D gene TRBD2, 5 bases. The germline V gene has CDR1 LNHNV and CDR2 YYDKDF (reference sequence). The CDR3 loop spans 14 amino acids. Trimming removed 2 bases at V and 0 bases at J, with 8 bases between. CDR3 bases: TGTGCCACCAGCAGACTAGCAAACTCCTACGAGCAGTACTTC. Its translation: CATSRLANSYEQYF.

Only a few counts were recorded for this clone. J is TRBJ2-2 and V is TRBV4-3; D is possibly TRBD2 (5 bases). The V gene's germline CDR1 is LGHNA and CDR2 YSLEER. Trimming left V 0 bases short and J 2 bases short, with 16 bases between. CDR3 length: 18 residues. The chain's CDR3 is CASSQDPSGSANTGELFF. The CDR3 DNA is TGCGCCAGCAGCCAAGATCCATCGGGGTCAGCAAACACCGGGGAGCTGTTTTTT.